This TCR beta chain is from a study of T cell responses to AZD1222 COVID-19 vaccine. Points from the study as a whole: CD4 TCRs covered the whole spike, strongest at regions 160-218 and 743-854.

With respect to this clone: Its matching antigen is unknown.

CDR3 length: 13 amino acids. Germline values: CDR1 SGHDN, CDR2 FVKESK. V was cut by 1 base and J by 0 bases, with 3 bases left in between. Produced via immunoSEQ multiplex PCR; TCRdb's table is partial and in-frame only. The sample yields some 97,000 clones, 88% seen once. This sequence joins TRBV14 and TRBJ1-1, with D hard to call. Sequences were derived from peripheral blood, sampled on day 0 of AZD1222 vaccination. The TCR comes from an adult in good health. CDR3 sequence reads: CASSQAVNTEAFF. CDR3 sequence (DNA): TGTGCCAGCAGCCAAGCCGTGAACACTGAAGCTTTCTTT.